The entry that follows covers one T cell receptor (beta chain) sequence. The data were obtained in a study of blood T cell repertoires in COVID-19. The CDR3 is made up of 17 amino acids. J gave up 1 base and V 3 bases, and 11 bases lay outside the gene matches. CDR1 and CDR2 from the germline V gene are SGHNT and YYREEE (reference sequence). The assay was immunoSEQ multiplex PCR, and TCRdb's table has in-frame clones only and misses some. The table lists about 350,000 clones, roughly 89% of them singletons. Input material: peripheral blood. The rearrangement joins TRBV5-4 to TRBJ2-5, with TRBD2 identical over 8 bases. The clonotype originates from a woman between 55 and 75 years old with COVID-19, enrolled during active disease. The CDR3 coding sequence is TGTGCCAGCAGCTCGGGAGGAGCGGGGGATCGCCAAGAGACCCAGTACTTC. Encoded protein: CASSSGGAGDRQETQYF.